A few counts support the clone carrying this TCR beta chain. Antigen: not known. The sample belongs to a study of T-cell memory formation after mild COVID-19. Study findings and constraints: Clones that contracted from day 15 to 85 were balanced CD4/CD8, while later expanders leaned CD4+. A second wave of clones peaked on day 37, and their SARS-CoV-2 specificity went unconfirmed.

MiXCR, run by TCRdb on the 5' RACE reads, gives a single entry per CDR3 protein. The top ten clones hold around two fifths of a sample with approximately 89,000 distinct CDR3 sequences, 9.5% to 15% of them seen once. This CDR3 spans 15 amino acids. CDR1 is SGHTA, CDR2 FQGNSA, per germline. The trim removed 5 bases at V and 7 bases at J, leaving 12 bases unmatched. The rearrangement joins TRBV7-2 to TRBJ2-3, with 7 bases fitting TRBD1. The receptor comes from a man in his late teens or twenties who had mild COVID-19 (a few samples of this study predate the infection). Cell type and time point are not known. The specimen sequenced was PBMCs or a T cell subset sorted from them (not recorded which). The CDR3 protein is CASSQDRALLNTQYF. CDR3 nucleotide sequence: TGTGCCAGCAGCCAAGACAGGGCCCTTTTGAATACGCAGTATTTT.